A few counts support the clone carrying this T cell receptor (beta chain). The antigen is undetermined. The data derive from a study of OX40 agonist ivuxolimab in advanced cancers. Broader study findings: Among T cells, CD8+ cells averaged more expanded clones than CD4+ cells.

The CDR3 sequence is 13 residues long. Germline V gives CDR1 SGHNT, CDR2 YYREEE (reference sequence). The V gene lost 0 bases and the J gene lost 5 bases, with 6 bases spanning the gap. Method: immunoSEQ multiplex PCR; TCRdb's copy keeps in-frame clones and lacks some. The data hold 55,000 to 75,000 clones, with roughly 80% observed a single time. The TCR originated in an adult with an advanced solid tumor such as melanoma, head and neck, liver or kidney cancer. Material: CD4+ or CD8+ T cells sorted from blood, obtained in a trial of the OX40 agonist ivuxolimab. The V and J genes are TRBV5-4 and TRBJ2-4, with D unresolved. In nucleotides, the CDR3 is TGTGCCAGCAGCTTGGCCGGACAAAACATTCAGTACTTC. Translation gives CASSLAGQNIQYF.